One and the same sample provided the 9 T cell receptor beta chains below, sequenced in a study of blood T cell repertoires in COVID-19 (dated by TCRdb to about 2020). Libraries came from the immunoSEQ multiplex PCR assay. TCRdb took this table from immuneACCESS and kept in-frame rearrangements with V and J called. Such tables lack part of the clones; where checked against another copy, unresolved V genes explain under half of the gap, and the rest is unexplained. Present in this sample are 65,000 to 100,000 clones, about 84% of which were seen just once. The top ten hold around 13% of the sample. Sequencing input: peripheral blood. All receptors derive from a human donor in a cohort sampled during active COVID-19.

V is TRBV15 and J is TRBJ2-1, with TRBD2 matching over 8 bases. CDR3 size: 14 residues. Germline V CDR1 and CDR2: LNHNV, YYDKDF (reference sequence). V dropped 4 bases and J dropped 7; count of bases not matched to a gene: 6. CDR3 loop: CATSTGLAWNEQFF. In DNA form, the CDR3 reads TGTGCCACCAGCACCGGACTAGCCTGGAATGAGCAGTTCTTC.

The chain combines TRBV9 with TRBJ1-4; D unclear. CDR3 length: 13 residues. V lost 2 bases, J lost 7 bases, and 9 bases lay in between. Germline values: CDR1 SGDLS, CDR2 YYNGEE. CDR3 DNA: TGTGCCAGCAGCGTGGGCCCGGTTGAAAAACTGTTTTTT. Its translation: CASSVGPVEKLFF.

This clone was observed a few times. This chain joins TRBV10-1 and TRBJ1-1; D perhaps matches TRBD1 (6 bases). The germline V gene has CDR1 WNHNN and CDR2 SYGVQD (reference sequence). Between the trimmed V and J ends, which lost 3 bases and 1 base, there was a span of 12 bases. The CDR3 spans 15 residues. The CDR3, as DNA: TGCGCCAGCAGTGATCCCGGGACACCGAACACTGAAGCTTTCTTT. This sequence encodes CASSDPGTPNTEAFF.

The chain carries TRBV3-1 (or the pseudogene TRBV3-2) and TRBJ2-7; D possibly corresponds to TRBD1 (5 bases). Trimming took 1 base from V and 1 from J, leaving 11 bases between them. In germline, CDR1 is LGHDT, CDR2 YNNKEL (reference sequence). The CDR3 sequence is 15 residues long. CDR3 residues: CASSQVAGKSYEQYF. For the CDR3, the DNA is TGTGCCAGCAGCCAAGTCGCAGGGAAATCCTACGAGCAGTACTTC.

This clone has a handful of counts. This chain connects TRBV4-2 to TRBJ2-7; D unclear. Looked up from germline, CDR1 is LGHNA and CDR2 is YNFKEQ. This CDR3 spans 13 amino acids. V lost 0 bases and J lost 5, with 8 bases in between. The CDR3, as DNA: TGTGCCAGCAGCCAAGATCTGGGCCACGAGCAGTACTTC. Protein: CASSQDLGHEQYF.

V gene TRBV9 combines with J gene TRBJ2-5, with D possibly matching TRBD2 (6 bases). The V and J ends lost 7 bases and 4 bases respectively, with 17 bases between them. The CDR3 is 14 residues long. CDR1 and CDR2 (germline): SGDLS, YYNGEE. For the CDR3, the DNA is TGTGCCAGCTCTGCTGGGCGGGGCGCAGAGACCCAGTACTTC. This gives the protein CASSAGRGAETQYF.

The chain couples TRBV5-1 to TRBJ1-2, with TRBD1 matching over 11 bases. After removal of 4 bases from V and 7 bases from J, the junction contained 9 bases not matched to a gene. Germline V gene data show CDR1 as SGHRS and CDR2 as YFSETQ. CDR3 length: 15 residues. The CDR3 reads CASSPRTGGEAGYTF. The CDR3 DNA reads as TGCGCCAGCAGCCCCAGGACAGGGGGCGAGGCTGGCTACACCTTC.

V and J are TRBV6-4 and TRBJ1-5; maybe TRBD1 (5 bases). V lost 3 bases to trimming and J lost 4 bases, with 7 bases between them. The germline CDR1 and CDR2 sequences are MRHNA and SNTAGT. This CDR3 has 13 residues. In DNA, the CDR3 is TGTGCCAGCAGTGAGGACACTAATCAGCCCCAGCATTTT. Protein product: CASSEDTNQPQHF.

J is TRBJ2-3 and V is TRBV7-8; unclear D gene. Trimming cost V 5 bases and J 2 bases, with 20 bases left between them. The germline CDR1 and CDR2 sequences are SGHVS and FQNEAQ. The CDR3 spans 17 residues. The CDR3 DNA sequence: TGTGCCAGCAGCCCGTCCTTAAGACGGAGTATCACAGATACGCAGTATTTT. Encoded protein: CASSPSLRRSITDTQYF.